This T cell receptor (beta chain) was captured by sequencing in a study of cytomegalovirus exposure and HLA in healthy donors. In the study overall: T cells numbering about 180 million yielded 95 million to 140 million unique TCR beta sequences in an earlier analysis.

CDR1 is MRHNA, CDR2 SNTAGT, per germline. This CDR3 comprises 16 residues. Trimming removed 4 bases from V and 3 bases from J; junction bases left unmatched: 9. The primer mix had 60 Vbeta and 13 Jbeta primers. Some clones are missing from TCRdb's copy, which holds only in-frame ones; the method was immunoSEQ multiplex PCR. The repertoire has roughly 100,000 clones, around 75% of them found once; the top ten carry under 1.5%. This clone was observed a single time. Sequencing input: PBMCs. The V call is TRBV6-4, the J call TRBJ2-3; TRBD2 aligns across 8 bases. This TCR was sampled from a middle-aged man in good health and CMV-seronegative. The CDR3 region is CASSASESGGTDTQYF. Written as DNA, the CDR3 is TGTGCCAGCAGTGCCTCGGAAAGCGGGGGTACAGATACGCAGTATTTT.